This T cell receptor beta chain emerged from a study of radiation and T cells in renal cell carcinoma (dated by TCRdb to about 2020). In terms of the full investigation: TCR beta sequencing covered some 55 samples in total, comprising approximately 25 tumors and approximately 27 peripheral blood samples. In the 53 samples combined, roughly 4.4 million unique CDR3 nucleotide sequences were found, encoding some 2,500,000 unique CDR3 amino acid sequences.

The meaning of the sample's time point label: tumor resected at nephrectomy. According to the study, the label for this sample's treatment or condition signals: treatment-naive control, cytoreductive nephrectomy. The control tumors were taken from treatment-naive renal cell carcinoma patients who had cytoreductive nephrectomy with no earlier radiation. Renal cell carcinoma with clear cell pathology was present in all patients. The control tumors sequenced for TCR were resected between about 2011 and 2015 from over nine males and a handful of females whose median age was around 61 years (range about 35 to 85). Tumor processing involved mechanical dissociation, digestion with collagenase/hyaluronidase at 37 degrees C, handling in gentleMACS C tubes, and storage in liquid nitrogen. Genomic DNA for TCR sequencing was prepared using the QIAamp DNA Blood Mini Kit (Qiagen). The analyses included only samples that passed all quality control checks.

As regards this clone: Its antigen is not yet known. No base quality values were provided; no much bigger clone lies one nucleotide off.

TCR beta libraries were generated from genomic DNA with the immunoSEQ kit, following the manufacturer's recommendations. To prepare the libraries, a first multiplex PCR with proprietary primers was run, followed by a second PCR that added unique barcodes, and a bead cleanup was done after each round. A kit-provided positive control reaction and a negative control reaction were included in every sample batch. The final libraries underwent checking on an Agilent 4200 TapeStation D1000 ScreenTape, volumetric pooling, and quantification by qPCR. Sequencing was performed on an Illumina NextSeq500 with a MidOutput 150-cycle cartridge, and 156 Read1 and 15 Index1 cycles were run with kit custom primers. The pooled library was loaded at roughly 0.96 pM, with an approximately 20% PhiX control spiked in. As for how the authors treated the data: Vendor-processed data were analyzed in R, and a clonotype was defined as all T cells sharing the same CDR3 nucleotide sequence. For clone abundance analyses, frequencies were normalized to the 10,000 most abundant clones per sample. Public T cell clones, averaging fewer than five per sample, were removed before analysis. The dominant motif analysis was done with ImmunoMap using the PAM10 matrix, a gap penalty of 30, and a homology threshold of 0.3, and motifs with a cumulative frequency of at least 0.01 were considered dominant. Sourced from immuneACCESS, this table was stored by TCRdb with only in-frame sequences that have V and J called. A share of the clones is absent; for the studies checked, an unresolved V gene accounts for under half, and the remainder has no known explanation. V, J and clone size reflect that table, while D and trimming were determined from the DNA. The sample table lists around 23,000 clones, over 50% of them with a count of one. In total, the top ten clones hold roughly 20% of the sample.

Relative to germline, V is missing 4 bases and J is missing 6 bases, with 5 bases of the junction outside any gene match. From cysteine to phenylalanine, the CDR3 is 15 amino acids long. Just the 45-base CDR3 DNA is kept, in frame starting at base 1. CDR1 SSHAT and CDR2 FNYEAQ were looked up in the germline V gene (reference sequence). Beyond this particular receptor, the publication reports: Because only small tumor regions of roughly 0.9 g were available, intratumoral heterogeneity was not captured. Effects of radiation dose or scheduling on the TCR repertoire could not be addressed with the single-armed trial design. Irradiated tumors contained more dominant CDR3 motifs, and these motifs occupied a larger share of the repertoire than in control tumors. TCR clonality was higher in irradiated tumors than in controls, as the top 100 clonotypes made up an average of around 54% of the repertoire in irradiated tumors compared with roughly 40% in nephrectomy-only tumors.

This receptor was taken from a human donor with renal cell carcinoma. The chain couples TRBV7-7 to TRBJ2-2; TRBD1 matches 10 bases in the middle. The starting material was tumor tissue, obtained from a patient whose treatment was nephrectomy without radiotherapy. The DNA sequence is TGTGCCAGCAGCTCGACAGGGGGCTTGTCCGGGGAGCTGTTTTTT. It translates to CASSSTGGLSGELFF.